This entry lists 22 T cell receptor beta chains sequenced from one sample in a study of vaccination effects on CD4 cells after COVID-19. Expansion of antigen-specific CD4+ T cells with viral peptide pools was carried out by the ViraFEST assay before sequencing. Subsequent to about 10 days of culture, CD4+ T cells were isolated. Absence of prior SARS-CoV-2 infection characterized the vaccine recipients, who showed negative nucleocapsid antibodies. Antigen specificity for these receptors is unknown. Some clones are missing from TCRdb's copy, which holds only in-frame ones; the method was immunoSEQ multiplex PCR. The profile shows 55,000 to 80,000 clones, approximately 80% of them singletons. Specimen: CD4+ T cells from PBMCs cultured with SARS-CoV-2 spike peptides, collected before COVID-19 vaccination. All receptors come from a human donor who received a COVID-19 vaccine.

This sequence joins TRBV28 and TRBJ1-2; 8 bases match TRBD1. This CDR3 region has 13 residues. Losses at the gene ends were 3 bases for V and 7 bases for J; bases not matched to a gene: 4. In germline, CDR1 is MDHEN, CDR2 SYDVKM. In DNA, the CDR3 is TGTGCCAGCAGTTTGACAGGGGATGGTGGCTACACCTTC. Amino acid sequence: CASSLTGDGGYTF.

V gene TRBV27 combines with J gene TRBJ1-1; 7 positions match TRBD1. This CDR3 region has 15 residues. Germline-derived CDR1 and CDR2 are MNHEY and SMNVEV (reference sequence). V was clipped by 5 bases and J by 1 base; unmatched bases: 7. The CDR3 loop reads CASSPMDRRNTEAFF. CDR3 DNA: TGTGCCAGCAGTCCCATGGACAGGCGGAACACTGAAGCTTTCTTT.

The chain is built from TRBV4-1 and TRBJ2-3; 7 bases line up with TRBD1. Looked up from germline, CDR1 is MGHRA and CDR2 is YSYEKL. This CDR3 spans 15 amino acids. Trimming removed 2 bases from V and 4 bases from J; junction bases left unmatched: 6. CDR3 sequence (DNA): TGCGCCAGCAGCCAACCAGACAGGGACGCAGATACGCAGTATTTT. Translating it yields CASSQPDRDADTQYF.

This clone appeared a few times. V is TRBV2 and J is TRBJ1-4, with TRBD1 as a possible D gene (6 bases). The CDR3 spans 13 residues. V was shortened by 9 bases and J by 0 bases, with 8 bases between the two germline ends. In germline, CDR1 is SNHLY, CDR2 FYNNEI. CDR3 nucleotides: TGTGCCAGTCGGACAGCAACTAATGAAAAACTGTTTTTT. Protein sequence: CASRTATNEKLFF.

The CDR3 loop reads CASSTMAGLPYNEQFF. CDR3 nucleotide sequence: TGTGCCAGCAGCACGATGGCGGGGCTTCCCTACAATGAGCAGTTCTTC. The chain is built from TRBV6-2 or TRBV6-3 and TRBJ2-1, with a possible D match to TRBD2 (6 bases). The CDR3 is made up of 16 amino acids. V was cut by 6 bases and J by 2 bases, with 17 bases left in between. In germline, CDR1 is MNHEY, CDR2 SVGEGT.

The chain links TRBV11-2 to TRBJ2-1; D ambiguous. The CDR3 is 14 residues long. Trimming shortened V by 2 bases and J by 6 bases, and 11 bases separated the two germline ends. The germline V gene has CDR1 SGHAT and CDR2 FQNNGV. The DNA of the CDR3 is TGTGCCAGCAGCTTAAATATCGCAAGCAATGAGCAGTTCTTC. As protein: CASSLNIASNEQFF.

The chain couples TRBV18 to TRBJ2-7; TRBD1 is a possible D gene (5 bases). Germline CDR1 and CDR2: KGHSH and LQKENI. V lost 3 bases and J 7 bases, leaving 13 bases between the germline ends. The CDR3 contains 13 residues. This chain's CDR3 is CASSPLDTSEQYV. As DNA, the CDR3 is TGTGCCAGCTCACCCTTGGACACCTCAGAGCAGTACGTC.

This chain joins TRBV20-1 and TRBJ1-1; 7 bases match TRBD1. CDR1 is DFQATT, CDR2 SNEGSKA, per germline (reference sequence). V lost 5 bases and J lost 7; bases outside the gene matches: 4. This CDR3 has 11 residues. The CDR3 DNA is TGCAGTGCTTGGACAGGCGGTGAAGCTTTCTTT. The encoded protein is CSAWTGGEAFF.

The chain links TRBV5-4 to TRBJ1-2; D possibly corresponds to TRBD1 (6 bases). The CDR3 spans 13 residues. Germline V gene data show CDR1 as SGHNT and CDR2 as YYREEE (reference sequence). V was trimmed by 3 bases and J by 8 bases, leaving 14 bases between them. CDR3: CASSWGQGYGYTF. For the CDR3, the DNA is TGTGCCAGCAGCTGGGGGCAGGGATACGGCTACACCTTC.

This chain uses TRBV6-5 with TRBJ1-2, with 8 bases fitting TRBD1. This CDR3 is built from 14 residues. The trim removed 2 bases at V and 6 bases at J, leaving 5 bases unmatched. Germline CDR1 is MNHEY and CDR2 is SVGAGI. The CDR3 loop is CASSYRRTGNGYTF. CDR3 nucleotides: TGTGCCAGCAGTTACCGGAGGACAGGGAATGGCTACACCTTC.

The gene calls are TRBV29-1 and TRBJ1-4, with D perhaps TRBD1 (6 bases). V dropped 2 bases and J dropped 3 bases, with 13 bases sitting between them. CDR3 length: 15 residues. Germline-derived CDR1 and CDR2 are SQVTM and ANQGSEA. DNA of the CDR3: TGCAGCGTTGAATGGGCAGGGGAACCTAATGAAAAACTGTTTTTT. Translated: CSVEWAGEPNEKLFF.

CDR3 nucleotide sequence: TGTGCTAGTGGTCTCGGGACTAGCGGGGGCAATGAGCAGTTCTTC. Translated, it gives CASGLGTSGGNEQFF. The chain has TRBV12-5 and TRBJ2-1; 14 bases agree with TRBD2. Per germline, CDR1 LGHNT and CDR2 FRNRAP. V trimming: 5 bases; J trimming: 6 bases; junction bases outside the gene matches: 3. The CDR3 is 15 residues long.

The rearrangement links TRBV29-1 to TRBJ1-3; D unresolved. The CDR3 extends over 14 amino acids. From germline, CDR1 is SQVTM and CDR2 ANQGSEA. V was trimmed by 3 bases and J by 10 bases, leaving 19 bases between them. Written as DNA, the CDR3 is TGCAGCGTTGAGGTGGCCCTCGGGTCTGGGACCATATATTTT. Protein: CSVEVALGSGTIYF.

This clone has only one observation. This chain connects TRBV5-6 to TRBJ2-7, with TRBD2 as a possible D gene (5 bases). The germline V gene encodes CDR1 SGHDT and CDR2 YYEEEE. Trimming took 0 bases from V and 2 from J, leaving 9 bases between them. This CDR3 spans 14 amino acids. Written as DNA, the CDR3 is TGTGCCAGCAGCTTGGTGGACGGGACCTACGAGCAGTACGTC. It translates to CASSLVDGTYEQYV.

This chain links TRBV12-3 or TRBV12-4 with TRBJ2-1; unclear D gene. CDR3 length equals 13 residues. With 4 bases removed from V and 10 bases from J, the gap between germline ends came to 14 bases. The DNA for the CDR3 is TGTGCCAGCAGTTCCGAACTATATGTGGAGCAGTTCTTC. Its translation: CASSSELYVEQFF.

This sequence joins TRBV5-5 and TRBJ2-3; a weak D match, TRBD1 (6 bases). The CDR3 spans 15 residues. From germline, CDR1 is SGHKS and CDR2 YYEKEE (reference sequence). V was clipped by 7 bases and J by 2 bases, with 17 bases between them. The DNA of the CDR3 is TGTGCCAGCTCCAGTCTTGGACAGAACACAGATACGCAGTATTTT. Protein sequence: CASSSLGQNTDTQYF.

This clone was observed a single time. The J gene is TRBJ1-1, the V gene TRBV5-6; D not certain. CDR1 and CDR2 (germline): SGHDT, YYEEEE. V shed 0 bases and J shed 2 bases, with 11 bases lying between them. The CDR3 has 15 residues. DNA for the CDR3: TGTGCCAGCAGCTTGGTATTCAGAGAAAACACTGAAGCTTTCTTT. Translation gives CASSLVFRENTEAFF.

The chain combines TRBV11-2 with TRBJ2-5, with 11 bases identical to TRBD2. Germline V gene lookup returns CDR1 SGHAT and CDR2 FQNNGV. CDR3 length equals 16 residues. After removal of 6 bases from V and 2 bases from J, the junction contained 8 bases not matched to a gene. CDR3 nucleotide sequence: TGTGCCAGCAGTCATAATCTAGCGGGGGGACAAGAGACCCAGTACTTC. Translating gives CASSHNLAGGQETQYF.

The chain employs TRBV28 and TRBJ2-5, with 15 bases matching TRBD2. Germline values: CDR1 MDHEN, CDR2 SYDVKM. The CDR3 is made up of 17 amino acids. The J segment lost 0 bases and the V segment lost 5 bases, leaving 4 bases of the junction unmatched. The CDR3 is CASSRTSGGVYQETQYF. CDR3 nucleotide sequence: TGTGCCAGCAGTCGGACTAGCGGGGGGGTGTACCAAGAGACCCAGTACTTC.

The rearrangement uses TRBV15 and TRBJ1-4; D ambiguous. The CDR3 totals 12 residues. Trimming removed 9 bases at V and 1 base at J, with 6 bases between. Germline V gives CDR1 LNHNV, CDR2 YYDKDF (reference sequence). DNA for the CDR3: TGTGCCACAAGTAGAACTAATGAAAAACTGTTTTTT. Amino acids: CATSRTNEKLFF.

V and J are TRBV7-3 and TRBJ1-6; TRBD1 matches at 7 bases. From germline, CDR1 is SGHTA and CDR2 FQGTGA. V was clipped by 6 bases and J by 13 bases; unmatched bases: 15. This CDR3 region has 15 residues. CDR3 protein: CASSTTGTEFWPLHF. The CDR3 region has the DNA TGTGCCAGCAGTACGACCGGGACAGAGTTTTGGCCCCTCCACTTT.

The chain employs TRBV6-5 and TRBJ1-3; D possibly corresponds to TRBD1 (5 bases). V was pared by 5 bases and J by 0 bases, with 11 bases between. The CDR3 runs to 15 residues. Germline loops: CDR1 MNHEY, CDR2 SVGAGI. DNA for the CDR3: TGTGCCAGCAGTCGTACAGGCGCCTCTGGAAACACCATATATTTT. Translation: CASSRTGASGNTIYF.